This is a list of T cell receptor beta chains from one sample in a study of blood T cell repertoires in COVID-19. Repertoires were generated with immunoSEQ multiplex PCR, while TCRdb's copy carries only in-frame clones and drops some. The sample records about 170,000 clones, under 95% being singletons. Sequencing was carried out using peripheral blood. Source of these receptors: a man between 18 and 35 years old with COVID-19, enrolled during active disease. CDR3s include the opening cysteine and the closing phenylalanine or tryptophan. A D gene is named only where the DNA matches it firmly. Size tells how often a clone was seen (once, few, many) or the class of an expanded clone, and some rows leave it out.

D gene | J gene | V gene | clone size | CDR3 DNA | CDR3 protein
. | TRBJ2-1 | TRBV7-2 | . | TGTGCCAGCAGCTTAGTAGCGCAGGACAATGAGCAGTTCTTC | CASSLVAQDNEQFF
TRBD1 | TRBJ1-6 | TRBV7-8 | . | TGTGCCAGCAGCTGGGACAGGGTCAATTCACCCCTCCACTTT | CASSWDRVNSPLHF
. | TRBJ2-2 | TRBV9 | . | TGTGCCAGCAGCGTAGCAGGGTTCTATAGAGCCGGGGAGCTGTTTTTT | CASSVAGFYRAGELFF
. | TRBJ1-2 | TRBV19 | . | TGTGCCAGTAATCCGGCCGGGGGAAACTATGGCTACACCTTC | CASNPAGGNYGYTF
TRBD1 | TRBJ2-7 | TRBV27 | few | TGTGCCAGCAGAGCCCTGACAGGGAACTCCTACGAGCAGTACTTC | CASRALTGNSYEQYF
. | TRBJ2-1 | TRBV4-1 | . | TGCGCCAGCAGCCAAGACGGCAGGGCGTTGTTCTTC | CASSQDGRALFF
TRBD1 | TRBJ1-2 | TRBV6-5 | . | TGTGCCAGCGGGATCCAGGAGGCAGGGGGCTATGGCTACACCTTC | CASGIQEAGGYGYTF
. | TRBJ1-2 | TRBV24-1 | . | TGTGCCACCAGTGATTTGAACAGAAACGGCTACACCTTC | CATSDLNRNGYTF
TRBD1 | TRBJ2-7 | TRBV7-9 | . | TGTGCCAGCAGCCAAGGGGGCTGGGAGTACTTC | CASSQGGWEYF
. | TRBJ2-3 | TRBV30 | . | TGTGCCTGGAGTGTGGGGCACACAGATACGCAGTATTTT | CAWSVGHTDTQYF
. | TRBJ2-2 | TRBV9 | . | TGTGCCAGCAGCGTTACAGTAACCGGGGAGCTGTTTTTT | CASSVTVTGELFF
TRBD1 | TRBJ2-3 | TRBV28 | . | TGTGCCAGCAGTTTGCAGGGGGTCTTAACAGATACGCAGTATTTT | CASSLQGVLTDTQYF
TRBD1 | TRBJ1-1 | TRBV5-1 | . | TGCGCCAGCAGCCGCCCCGACAGGGAGACTGAAGCTTTCTTT | CASSRPDRETEAFF
TRBD2 | TRBJ2-1 | TRBV2 | . | TGTGCCAGCAGTATAGCGGGGTCCTACAATGAGCAGTTCTTC | CASSIAGSYNEQFF
TRBD1 | TRBJ1-6 | TRBV2 | . | TGTGCCAGCGAAGGGGGCGGAACGAATTCACCCCTCCACTTT | CASEGGGTNSPLHF
. | TRBJ2-1 | TRBV28 | . | TGTGCCAAGCTGGACACATACAATGAGCAGTTCTTC | CAKLDTYNEQFF
. | TRBJ1-3 | TRBV18 | . | TGTGCCAGCTCACCAGCTTCGGGGATCTCTGGAAACACCATATATTTT | CASSPASGISGNTIYF
. | TRBJ2-2 | TRBV21-1 | . | TGTGCCAGCAGCAAAGGCCGGGGACTAGCGGGAGGTGGTACCGGGGAGCTGTTTTTT | CASSKGRGLAGGGTGELFF
. | TRBJ2-1 | TRBV4-3 | . | TGCGCCAGCAGCCAAGGGGTGGGAGAGGCCTACAATGAGCAGTTCTTC | CASSQGVGEAYNEQFF
TRBD2 | TRBJ2-1 | TRBV5-1 | . | TGCGCCAGCAGCTTGTTTACTAGCGGGAGTCCGAACAATGAGCAGTTCTTC | CASSLFTSGSPNNEQFF
. | TRBJ2-2 | TRBV7-6 | . | TGTGCCAGCAGCCCCCTCCCAGGGGGAGGTACCGGGGAGCTGTTTTTT | CASSPLPGGGTGELFF
TRBD1 | TRBJ2-7 | TRBV7-8 | . | TGTGCCAGCAGCCTCGGGACAGGGGGACCTTACGAGCAGTACTTC | CASSLGTGGPYEQYF
TRBD2 | TRBJ2-4 | TRBV7-2 | . | TGTGCCAGCAGCTTAGAACTAGCGGGCAATCAGTACTTC | CASSLELAGNQYF
TRBD2 | TRBJ2-2 | TRBV6-4 | . | TGTGCCAGCAGTGACTCAACAGCGGGAGATTCCGGGGAGCTGTTTTTT | CASSDSTAGDSGELFF
. | TRBJ1-1 | TRBV25-1 | once | TGTGCCAGCAGTGACTCAGGGCGAGCGAACACTGAAGCTTTCTTT | CASSDSGRANTEAFF
. | TRBJ1-2 | TRBV27 | . | TGTGCCAGCAGTTTATACACAGGCCACAAAGGGGGCTACACCTTC | CASSLYTGHKGGYTF
. | TRBJ1-1 | TRBV28 | . | TGTGCCAGCAGCCCTATCATATGGAACACTGAAGCTTTCTTT | CASSPIIWNTEAFF
. | TRBJ2-7 | TRBV5-6 | . | TGTGCCAGCAGCTCAAGTCGGACACCATTCTCCTACGAGCAGTACTTC | CASSSSRTPFSYEQYF
. | TRBJ1-1 | TRBV28 | . | TGTGCCAGCAGTTTAAGGGACATAGCCGGGATAAACACTGAAGCTTTCTTT | CASSLRDIAGINTEAFF
. | TRBJ2-7 | TRBV9 | . | TGTGCCAGCAGCCCGAGAGGAGGGTATGTAGACGAGCAGTACTTC | CASSPRGGYVDEQYF
. | TRBJ1-5 | TRBV19 | . | TGTGCCAGTAGTATAACTGTCACTAGCAATCAGCCCCAGCATTTT | CASSITVTSNQPQHF
. | TRBJ2-1 | TRBV27 | . | TGTGCCAGCACCCTAGGGGGACACCACAATGAGCAGTTCTTC | CASTLGGHHNEQFF
TRBD2 | TRBJ2-2 | TRBV4-3 | . | TGCGCCAGCAGCTCGCCGGTGGCGGGAGGGAACACCGGGGAGCTGTTTTTT | CASSSPVAGGNTGELFF
TRBD1 | TRBJ2-5 | TRBV28 | . | TGTGCCAGCAGTTTAGGGCAGGGGGCGCCGGAGACCCAGTACTTC | CASSLGQGAPETQYF
. | TRBJ2-7 | TRBV11-2 | . | TGTGCCAGCAGCTTAGAGGCCGTGGCGGGCCTTGGTACCTACGAGCAGTACTTC | CASSLEAVAGLGTYEQYF
. | TRBJ2-2 | TRBV6-6 | . | TGTGCCAGCAGTTACTTCAGGGGGACTAACACCGGGGAGCTGTTTTTT | CASSYFRGTNTGELFF
. | TRBJ1-2 | TRBV20-1 | . | TGCAGTGCTAGTGCTGGGGCAGGCGACCACTATGGCTACACCTTC | CSASAGAGDHYGYTF
TRBD2 | TRBJ2-2 | TRBV19 | once | TGTGCCAGTAGTATTGGGACTAGCGGGGACTTTGCGAACACCGGGGAGCTGTTTTTT | CASSIGTSGDFANTGELFF
TRBD2 | TRBJ2-2 | TRBV24-1 | . | TGTGCCACCAGTAAGCTAGCGGGAGGCCAGAACACCGGGGAGCTGTTTTTT | CATSKLAGGQNTGELFF
TRBD1 | TRBJ1-2 | TRBV10-3 | . | TGTGCCATCAGTGAGGGGACAGGGACTTTGGGCTACACCTTC | CAISEGTGTLGYTF
. | TRBJ2-6 | TRBV9 | . | TGTGCCAGCAGCGAGCGACTAGAGGTCTCTGGGGCCAACGTCCTGACTTTC | CASSERLEVSGANVLTF
TRBD2 | TRBJ2-5 | TRBV5-1 | . | TGCGCCAGCAGCTTGTCAGGGAGGGAAATCCAAGAGACCCAGTACTTC | CASSLSGREIQETQYF
TRBD1 | TRBJ1-4 | TRBV3-1/TRBV3-2 | . | TGTGCCAGCAGCCACGAAAGACAGGGGTGCGAAAAACTGTTTTTT | CASSHERQGCEKLFF
TRBD2 | TRBJ2-1 | TRBV6-2/TRBV6-3 | few | TGTGCCAGCACCCCCGATTATCGCATAGCGGGCCATGAGCAGTTCTTC | CASTPDYRIAGHEQFF
. | TRBJ2-1 | TRBV9 | . | TGTGCCAGCAGCGCAGGTGGTAGCTCCTACAATGAGCAGTTCTTC | CASSAGGSSYNEQFF
TRBD2 | TRBJ2-7 | TRBV7-2 | . | TGTGCCAGCAGCTTAGAGGGCGGGAGCGGGGGGTACGAGCAGTACTTC | CASSLEGGSGGYEQYF
. | TRBJ1-6 | TRBV21-1 | . | TGTGCCAGCAGGGGGGGGCGTTCACCCCTCCACTTT | CASRGGRSPLHF
. | TRBJ2-7 | TRBV28 | once | TGTGCCACCCTAGGAGGGAGTAGGAACGAGCAGTACTTC | CATLGGSRNEQYF
TRBD1 | TRBJ2-1 | TRBV4-3 | . | TGCGCCAGCAGCCAAGAAAGCCAGGGGGCGGGTGAGCAGTTCTTC | CASSQESQGAGEQFF
. | TRBJ2-2 | TRBV11-3 | . | TGTGCCAGCAGCTTAGCCACGGCCGGGGAGCTGTTTTTT | CASSLATAGELFF
TRBD2 | TRBJ2-1 | TRBV27 | . | TGTGCCAGCAGAGCGGGAGCGAACTACAATGAGCAGTTCTTC | CASRAGANYNEQFF
. | TRBJ2-7 | TRBV15 | once | TGTGCCACCAGCAGACAGAGGCAGGGAAGCTACGAGCAATACTTC | CATSRQRQGSYEQYF
TRBD2 | TRBJ2-1 | TRBV11-3 | . | TGTGCCAGCAGCTTAGGGGGACTAGCGGGGTACAATGAGCAGTTCTTC | CASSLGGLAGYNEQFF
TRBD1 | TRBJ1-4 | TRBV13 | . | TGTGCCAGCAGCTACCGGACAGGGGGCGGTGAAAAACTGCTTTTT | CASSYRTGGGEKLLF
TRBD1 | TRBJ1-3 | TRBV5-1 | . | TGCGCCAGCAGCCCGGGGACAGGGGGCCCCTCTGGAAACACCATATATTTT | CASSPGTGGPSGNTIYF